Sequencing of this T cell receptor (beta chain) was carried out in a study of T cell responses to AZD1222 COVID-19 vaccine. CDR3 size: 15 residues. In germline, CDR1 is ENHRY, CDR2 SYGVKD. After removal of 7 bases from V and 6 bases from J, the junction contained 8 bases not matched to a gene. Produced via immunoSEQ multiplex PCR; TCRdb's table is partial and in-frame only. This table has 80,000 to 95,000 clones, around 80% appearing once. This clone was observed a few times. The receptor comes from an adult in good health. The rearrangement joins TRBV10-3 to TRBJ2-2; 10 bases agree with TRBD1. The specimen was peripheral blood, collected on day 0 of AZD1222 vaccination. The CDR3 coding sequence is TGTGCCATCATGAACCGGGACAGGGGTGCCGGGGAGCTGTTTTTT. Its translation: CAIMNRDRGAGELFF.